Listed here are 22 T cell receptor beta chains from one sample, sequenced in a study of shared clonotypes between healthy human individuals. The table came from immunoSEQ multiplex PCR; TCRdb's copy has only in-frame clones and leaves some out. The sample lists about 2 million clones, 90% to 95% occurring once. Material for sequencing was naive CD4+ T cells sorted from blood. The subset was: CD45RA+ positively selected. The receptors come from a man aged 18-30 years in good health.

This chain uses TRBV10-3 with TRBJ1-2; D may be TRBD1 (6 bases). There are 12 residues in the CDR3. The V and J ends lost 8 bases and 2 bases respectively, with 9 bases between them. The germline V gene encodes CDR1 ENHRY and CDR2 SYGVKD. The DNA for the CDR3 is TGTGCCATCGGGGGCACCAACTATGGCTACACCTTC. Translating gives CAIGGTNYGYTF.

CDR3 residues: CASSPRDSYNEQFF. In DNA, the CDR3 is TGTGCCAGCAGTCCCCGGGACAGTTACAATGAGCAGTTCTTC. The chain has TRBV28 and TRBJ2-1, with 7 bases that match TRBD1. Germline CDR1 is MDHEN and CDR2 is SYDVKM. The CDR3 is 14 amino acids. J lost 4 bases, V lost 5 bases, and 5 bases had no gene match.

On this clone: Within the sample, other DNA sequences also encode this same CDR3. This sequence joins TRBV5-1 and TRBJ2-3; D not certain. Germline V gives CDR1 SGHRS, CDR2 YFSETQ. V shed 0 bases and J shed 2 bases, with 7 bases lying between them. This CDR3 contains 14 residues. CDR3 DNA: TGCGCCAGCAGCTTGGGCAGCTCCACAGATACGCAGTATTTT. This gives the protein CASSLGSSTDTQYF.

V and J are TRBV2 and TRBJ1-5; D is possibly TRBD1 (6 bases). The CDR3 is made up of 18 amino acids. The ends were cut back, 4 bases at V and 0 bases at J, with 19 bases in the middle. Per germline, CDR1 SNHLY and CDR2 FYNNEI. CDR3: CASSGPGHAFYSNQPQHF. The CDR3, as DNA: TGTGCCAGCAGTGGACCGGGACACGCTTTCTATAGCAATCAGCCCCAGCATTTT.

This clone was seen ten or more times. The chain has TRBV28 and TRBJ2-7; 10 bases are a match to TRBD1. V gave up 6 bases and J gave up 5 bases; unmatched junction bases: 7. The CDR3 has 14 residues. Germline-derived CDR1 and CDR2 are MDHEN and SYDVKM. CDR3 sequence (DNA): TGTGCCAGCAGCCAAGGGGGACAGGGGAACGAGCAGTACTTC. Translation gives CASSQGGQGNEQYF.

The CDR3 loop reads CASNAGGFTEQYF. Here the CDR3 DNA reads TGTGCCAGCAATGCGGGAGGGTTCACCGAGCAGTACTTC. The genes are TRBV9 and TRBJ2-7; TRBD2 agrees at 9 bases. This CDR3 spans 13 amino acids. Germline V gene lookup returns CDR1 SGDLS and CDR2 YYNGEE. The junction had 7 bases not matched to a gene; V was cut back by 6 bases and J by 6 bases. Together with reference TRBV9 and TRBJ2-7, the CDR3 gives the full variable domain: DSGVTQTPKHLITATGQRVTLRCSPRSGDLSVYWYQQSLDQGLQFLIQYYNGEERAKGNILERFSAQQFPDLHSELNLSSLELGDSALYFCASNAGGFTEQYFGPGTRLTVT.

This rearrangement joins TRBV5-4 to TRBJ1-2; TRBD1 is a possible D gene (5 bases). V dropped 3 bases and J dropped 13 bases, with 22 bases sitting between them. Germline V lookup: CDR1 SGHNT, CDR2 YYREEE (reference sequence). This CDR3 is built from 14 residues. The DNA of the CDR3 is TGTGCCAGCAGCTCGATGAGGGACGGAGGATGGGGCACCTTC. Translation gives CASSSMRDGGWGTF.

The chain combines TRBV18 with TRBJ2-1; TRBD2 aligns across 8 bases. This CDR3 has 14 amino acids. V shed 2 bases and J 12 bases; nucleotides not matched to a gene: 9. Germline loops: CDR1 KGHSH, CDR2 LQKENI. DNA for the CDR3: TGTGCCAGCTCACCAGTTACTAGCGGCGGAAGGCAGTTCTTC. The encoded protein is CASSPVTSGGRQFF.

The V and J genes are TRBV4-1 and TRBJ2-5; either TRBD1 or TRBD2 may supply D (5 bases each). Per the germline V gene, CDR1 is MGHRA and CDR2 is YSYEKL. The V end lost 4 bases, the J end lost 5 bases, and 11 bases lay between the germline ends. The CDR3 has 13 residues. CDR3 bases: TGCGCCAGCAGCCCACTCTGGGGGGAGACCCAGTACTTC. It translates to CASSPLWGETQYF.

The V gene is TRBV7-2, the J gene TRBJ1-2, with D maybe TRBD1 (5 bases). V was trimmed by 5 bases and J by 7 bases, leaving 17 bases between them. The germline V gene encodes CDR1 SGHTA and CDR2 FQGNSA. CDR3 size: 14 residues. As DNA, the CDR3 is TGTGCCAGCAGCCAGGAATTGGTGACAGCTGGCTACACCTTC. Translating gives CASSQELVTAGYTF.

The rearrangement uses TRBV4-3 and TRBJ1-4, with 9 bases fitting TRBD1. Germline CDR1 and CDR2: LGHNA and YSLEER. V trimming: 1 base; J trimming: 1 base; junction bases outside the gene matches: 1. This CDR3 is built from 16 residues. CDR3 residues: CASSQAGQGTNEKLFF. Written as DNA, the CDR3 is TGCGCCAGCAGCCAAGCGGGACAGGGAACTAATGAAAAACTGTTTTTT.

The gene calls are TRBV11-2 and TRBJ2-3; TRBD2 matches 8 bases. The germline gives CDR1 SGHAT, CDR2 FQNNGV. CDR3 size: 17 residues. The trim removed 8 bases at V and 4 bases at J, leaving 17 bases unmatched. The CDR3 sequence: CASGPGGPNFRADTQYF. The CDR3, as DNA: TGTGCCAGCGGGCCGGGAGGGCCGAATTTTAGGGCAGATACGCAGTATTTT.

As for this clone: This may arise from a read error, as a much more abundant clone is one base away. The chain links TRBV4-3 to TRBJ1-5; D gene uncertain. Germline loops: CDR1 LGHNA, CDR2 YSLEER. The CDR3 spans 13 residues. V lost 0 bases and J 4 bases, leaving 4 bases between the germline ends. CDR3 DNA sequence: TGCGCCAGCAGCCAAGATGTTAATCAGCCCCAGCATTTT. Translated, it gives CASSQDVNQPQHF.

The V and J genes are TRBV5-1 and TRBJ1-4; 9 nucleotides match TRBD1. The CDR3 is made up of 15 amino acids. Germline assignment: CDR1 SGHRS and CDR2 YFSETQ. The J segment lost 4 bases and the V segment lost 5 bases, leaving 6 bases of the junction unmatched. For the CDR3, the DNA is TGCGCCAGCAGGGCGACAGGGGGATTTAATGAAAAACTGTTTTTT. This encodes CASRATGGFNEKLFF.

This chain links TRBV19 with TRBJ1-5; D not resolved. V was trimmed by 8 bases and J by 5 bases, leaving 10 bases between them. Germline CDR1 LNHDA, CDR2 SQIVND (reference sequence). This CDR3 has 12 residues. CDR3 protein: CASRHLDQPQHF. In DNA form, the CDR3 reads TGTGCCAGTCGGCACCTCGATCAGCCCCAGCATTTT.

The chain couples TRBV15 to TRBJ2-7; no definite D call. The V gene lost 0 bases and the J gene lost 12 bases, with 15 bases spanning the gap. Germline V gene data show CDR1 as LNHNV and CDR2 as YYDKDF (reference sequence). The CDR3 runs to 13 residues. For the CDR3, the DNA is TGTGCCACCAGCAGAGATCGGGCGAGCTTTCGGTACTTC. Its protein is CATSRDRASFRYF. Full variable domain (outside the CDR3, taken from reference TRBV15 and TRBJ2-7): DAMVIQNPRYQVTQFGKPVTLSCSQTLNHNVMYWYQQKSSQAPKLLFHYYDKDFNNEADTPDNFQSRRPNTSFCFLDIRSPGLGDTAMYLCATSRDRASFRYFGPGTRLTVT.

J is TRBJ2-3 and V is TRBV25-1; 9 positions match TRBD1. J lost 0 bases, V lost 7 bases, and 5 bases had no gene match. This CDR3 has 15 amino acids. The V gene's germline CDR1 is MGHDK and CDR2 SYGVNS. The CDR3 DNA sequence: TGTGCCAGCATAAGGACAGGGGCTAGCACAGATACGCAGTATTTT. Translated: CASIRTGASTDTQYF.

The chain carries TRBV18 and TRBJ2-3, with no clear D. CDR3 size: 11 residues. The germline CDR1 and CDR2 sequences are KGHSH and LQKENI. Trimming pared 6 bases from V and 6 bases from J, leaving 7 bases between. The CDR3 nucleotides read TGTGCCAGCTCTAAACAGGATACGCAGTATTTT. The encoded protein is CASSKQDTQYF.

A word on this clone: This sample includes further DNA sequences coding for the same CDR3. The rearrangement links TRBV28 to TRBJ1-5; D is undetermined. V dropped 3 bases and J dropped 0 bases, with 9 bases sitting between them. The CDR3 is 15 amino acids. Germline V CDR1 and CDR2: MDHEN, SYDVKM. The chain's CDR3 is CASSLRQASNQPQHF. In DNA form, the CDR3 reads TGTGCCAGCAGTTTGAGGCAGGCTAGCAATCAGCCCCAGCATTTT.

This chain connects TRBV4-3 to TRBJ2-3; 7 nucleotides line up with TRBD2. V shed 6 bases, J shed 2 bases, and the junction held 8 bases outside the gene matches. CDR1 LGHNA and CDR2 YSLEER come from the germline V gene. The CDR3 extends over 15 amino acids. This chain's CDR3 is CASRGGERNTDTQYF. The CDR3 DNA is TGCGCCAGCAGGGGGGGGGAGCGTAACACAGATACGCAGTATTTT.

This chain connects TRBV19 to TRBJ2-1, with a weak D call TRBD1 (6 bases). The CDR3 is made up of 15 amino acids. The V and J ends lost 3 bases and 2 bases respectively, with 11 bases between them. Per germline, CDR1 LNHDA and CDR2 SQIVND (reference sequence). The chain's CDR3 is CASSIRTDPYNEQFF. The CDR3 DNA reads as TGTGCCAGTAGTATTCGGACAGACCCCTACAATGAGCAGTTCTTC.

The chain has TRBV7-9 and TRBJ1-1; 9 nucleotides align to TRBD1. Trimming cost V 5 bases and J 8 bases; bases outside gene matches: 12. The germline gives CDR1 SEHNR, CDR2 FQNEAQ (reference sequence). This CDR3 is built from 15 residues. The CDR3 protein is CASSPLGGGTGEAFF. The CDR3 bases are TGTGCCAGCAGCCCACTCGGGGGTGGGACAGGGGAAGCTTTCTTT.